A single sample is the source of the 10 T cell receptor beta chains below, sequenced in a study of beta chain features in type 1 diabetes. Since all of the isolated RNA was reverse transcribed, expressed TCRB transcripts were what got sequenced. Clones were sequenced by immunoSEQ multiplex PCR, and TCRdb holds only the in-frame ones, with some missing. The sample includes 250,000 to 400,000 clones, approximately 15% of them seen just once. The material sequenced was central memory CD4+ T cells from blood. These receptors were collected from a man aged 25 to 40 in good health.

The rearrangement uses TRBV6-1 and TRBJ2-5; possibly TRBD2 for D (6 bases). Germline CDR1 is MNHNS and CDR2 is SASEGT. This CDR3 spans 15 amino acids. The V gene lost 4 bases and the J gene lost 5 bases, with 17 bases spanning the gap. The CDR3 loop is CASSGTVGGGETQYF. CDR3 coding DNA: TGTGCCAGCAGTGGCACGGTGGGAGGTGGGGAGACCCAGTACTTC.

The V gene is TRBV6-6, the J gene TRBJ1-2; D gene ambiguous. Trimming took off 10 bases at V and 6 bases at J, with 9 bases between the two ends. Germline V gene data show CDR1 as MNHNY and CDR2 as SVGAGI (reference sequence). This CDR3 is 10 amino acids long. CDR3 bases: TGTGCCACACACCCCGATGGCTACACCTTC. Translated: CATHPDGYTF.

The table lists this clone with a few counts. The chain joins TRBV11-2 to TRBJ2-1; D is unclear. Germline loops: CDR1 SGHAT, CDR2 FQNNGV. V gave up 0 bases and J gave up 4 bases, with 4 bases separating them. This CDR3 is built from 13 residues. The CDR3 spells CASSLDGYNEQFF. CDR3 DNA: TGTGCCAGCAGCTTAGATGGATACAATGAGCAGTTCTTC.

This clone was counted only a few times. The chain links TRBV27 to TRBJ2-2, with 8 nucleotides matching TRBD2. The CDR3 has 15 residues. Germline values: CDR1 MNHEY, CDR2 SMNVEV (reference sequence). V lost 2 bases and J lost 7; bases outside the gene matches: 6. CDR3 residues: CASSLTSGTVGELFF. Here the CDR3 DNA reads TGTGCCAGCAGTTTAACTAGCGGTACGGTCGGGGAGCTGTTTTTT.

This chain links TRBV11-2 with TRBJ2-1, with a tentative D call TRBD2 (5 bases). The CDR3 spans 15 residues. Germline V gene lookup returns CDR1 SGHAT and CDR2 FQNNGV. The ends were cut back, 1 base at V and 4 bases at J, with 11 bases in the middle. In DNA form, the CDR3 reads TGTGCCAGCAGCTTAGGATTTGCGGGTTACAATGAGCAGTTCTTC. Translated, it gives CASSLGFAGYNEQFF.

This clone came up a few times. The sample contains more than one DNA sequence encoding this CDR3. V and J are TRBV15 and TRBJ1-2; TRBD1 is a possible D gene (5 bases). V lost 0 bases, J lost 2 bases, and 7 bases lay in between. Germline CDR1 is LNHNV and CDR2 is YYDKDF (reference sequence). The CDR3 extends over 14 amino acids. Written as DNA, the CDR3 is TGTGCCACCAGCAGAGATCGACAGAACTATGGCTACACCTTC. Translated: CATSRDRQNYGYTF.

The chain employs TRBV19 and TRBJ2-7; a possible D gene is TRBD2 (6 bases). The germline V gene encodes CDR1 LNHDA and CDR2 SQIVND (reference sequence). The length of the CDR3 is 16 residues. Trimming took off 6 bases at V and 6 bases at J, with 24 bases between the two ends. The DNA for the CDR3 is TGTGCCAGTAGCCGACGGACCCGGGGGAACCTTGGCGAGCAGTACTTC. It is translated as CASSRRTRGNLGEQYF.

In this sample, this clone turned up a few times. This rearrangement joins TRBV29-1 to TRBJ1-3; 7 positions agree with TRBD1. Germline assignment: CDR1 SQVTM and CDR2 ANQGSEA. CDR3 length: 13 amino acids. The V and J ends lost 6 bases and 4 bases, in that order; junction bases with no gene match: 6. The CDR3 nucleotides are TGCAGCGTATCGAACAGGGGAGGAAACACCATATATTTT. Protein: CSVSNRGGNTIYF.

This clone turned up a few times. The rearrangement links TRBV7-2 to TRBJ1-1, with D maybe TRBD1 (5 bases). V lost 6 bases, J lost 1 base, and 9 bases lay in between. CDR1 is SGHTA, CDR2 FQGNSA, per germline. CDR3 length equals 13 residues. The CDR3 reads CASRPGQNTEAFF. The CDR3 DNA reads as TGTGCCAGCAGACCGGGGCAGAACACTGAAGCTTTCTTT.

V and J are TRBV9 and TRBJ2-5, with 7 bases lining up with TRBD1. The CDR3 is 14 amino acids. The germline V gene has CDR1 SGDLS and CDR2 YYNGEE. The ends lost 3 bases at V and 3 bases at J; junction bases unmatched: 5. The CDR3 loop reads CASSAGQTKETQYF. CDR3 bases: TGTGCCAGCAGCGCGGGACAGACAAAAGAGACCCAGTACTTC.